These 15 T cell receptor beta chains share one sample of origin, sequenced in a study of T cell repertoires in cytomegalovirus infection. From the reads, TCRdb called clonotypes with MiXCR, one entry per CDR3 protein. The sample consists of around 530,000 distinct CDR3 sequences, roughly 29% of them appearing once. The material sequenced was PBMCs. The receptors derive from a human donor in good health (CMV status not recorded). Some clones in this sample may be carry-over from other donors' samples.

This clonotype occurred many times. This CDR3 reads CASSEGTSGSDEQFF. CDR3 nucleotides: TGTGCCAGCAGCGAAGGGACTAGCGGGAGTGATGAGCAGTTCTTC. The chain employs TRBV7-9 and TRBJ2-1, with 14 bases that match TRBD2. V shed 5 bases, J shed 8 bases, and the junction held 5 bases outside the gene matches. Germline loops: CDR1 SEHNR, CDR2 FQNEAQ (reference sequence). This CDR3 has 15 residues.

V and J are TRBV19 and TRBJ1-2; 7 bases match TRBD1. The CDR3 is 12 amino acids. The germline V gene has CDR1 LNHDA and CDR2 SQIVND (reference sequence). J was trimmed by 4 bases and V by 8 bases; bases with no gene match: 4. This CDR3 reads CASRSGGYGYTF. Written as DNA, the CDR3 is TGTGCCAGTCGTTCAGGGGGCTATGGCTACACCTTC.

V gene TRBV4-3 combines with J gene TRBJ1-1, with D tentatively TRBD1 (5 bases). V was cut by 1 base and J by 4 bases, with 10 bases left in between. This CDR3 contains 14 residues. Germline CDR1 LGHNA, CDR2 YSLEER. The CDR3 coding sequence is TGCGCCAGCAGCCAAGTGGGGGGGGTCACTGAAGCTTTCTTT. Translating gives CASSQVGGVTEAFF.

This clonotype has ten or more counts. The chain uses TRBV7-2 and TRBJ1-6; possible D gene TRBD1, 6 bases. Germline V gives CDR1 SGHTA, CDR2 FQGNSA. The V and J ends lost 5 bases and 15 bases respectively, with 23 bases between them. This CDR3 has 15 residues. As DNA, the CDR3 is TGTGCCAGCAGCCTTCTGGGGGGCGGGGCCCTCGTCCTCCACTTT. It codes for CASSLLGGGALVLHF.

This clonotype has only a few counts. This CDR3 is CASSRQGDGYTF. In DNA form, the CDR3 reads TGTGCCAGTAGTAGACAGGGAGATGGCTACACCTTC. The chain recombines TRBV19 with TRBJ1-2, with 7 nucleotides matching TRBD1. Unmatched junction bases numbered 2, after V lost 4 bases and J lost 6 bases. Germline CDR1 and CDR2: LNHDA and SQIVND (reference sequence). There are 12 residues in the CDR3.

A few counts support this clonotype. The rearrangement uses TRBV27 and TRBJ1-2; D may be TRBD1 (5 bases). V gave up 1 base and J gave up 4 bases, with 10 bases separating them. The CDR3 is 14 amino acids. Germline-derived CDR1 and CDR2 are MNHEY and SMNVEV (reference sequence). For the CDR3, the DNA is TGTGCCAGCAGTTTATTCCAGGGCTCCTATGGCTACACCTTC. This codes for CASSLFQGSYGYTF.

This clonotype was seen more than once but under ten times. The chain combines TRBV27 with TRBJ2-3, with 16 bases fitting TRBD2. The CDR3 has 17 residues. Germline values: CDR1 MNHEY, CDR2 SMNVEV (reference sequence). After removal of 2 bases from V and 4 bases from J, the junction contained 3 bases not matched to a gene. CDR3: CASSLKGLAGGADTQYF. The CDR3 bases are TGTGCCAGCAGTTTAAAGGGACTAGCGGGGGGGGCAGATACGCAGTATTTT.

This clonotype was recorded at least ten times. The chain employs TRBV7-2 and TRBJ2-2; 10 bases align to TRBD2. The CDR3 extends over 17 amino acids. Germline lookup yields CDR1 SGHTA and CDR2 FQGNSA. The V segment lost 2 bases and the J segment 5 bases; nucleotides outside the gene matches: 8. CDR3 loop: CASSLPSGSRETGELFF. Here the CDR3 DNA reads TGTGCCAGCAGCTTACCTAGCGGGAGCCGTGAAACCGGGGAGCTGTTTTTT.

This clonotype showed up just a few times. V is TRBV6-1 and J is TRBJ2-3; TRBD1 or TRBD2 may be the D gene (6 bases each). The CDR3 has 14 residues. Germline-derived CDR1 and CDR2 are MNHNS and SASEGT. Between the trimmed V and J ends, which lost 8 bases and 6 bases, there was a span of 18 bases. For the CDR3, the DNA is TGTGCCAGCGGAGGGACAATCACCCTGGATACGCAGTATTTT. This translates into CASGGTITLDTQYF.

The chain links TRBV11-3 to TRBJ2-1; 7 positions agree with TRBD1. This CDR3 spans 14 amino acids. V lost 4 bases and J lost 5; bases outside the gene matches: 5. Per the germline V gene, CDR1 is SGHNT and CDR2 is YENEEA. CDR3 region: CASSSQGFNNEQFF. The CDR3 coding sequence is TGTGCCAGCAGCTCACAGGGGTTTAACAATGAGCAGTTCTTC. Based on the CDR3 plus reference TRBV11-3 and TRBJ2-1, the full variable domain is EAGVVQSPRYKIIEKKQPVAFWCNPISGHNTLYWYLQNLGQGPELLIRYENEEAVDDSQLPKDRFSAERLKGVDSTLKIQPAELGDSAVYLCASSSQGFNNEQFFGPGTRLTVL.

There are a few counts of this clonotype. This chain connects TRBV7-8 to TRBJ2-3, with 10 bases lining up with TRBD1. The CDR3 consists of 15 residues. CDR1 is SGHVS and CDR2 is FQNEAQ in the germline V gene. After removal of 5 bases from V and 4 bases from J, the junction contained 6 bases not matched to a gene. CDR3 sequence (DNA): TGTGCCAGCAGCCCCACCGGGACAGGGGCAGATACGCAGTATTTT. Translated: CASSPTGTGADTQYF.

This clonotype was found many times. This rearrangement joins TRBV6-2 or TRBV6-3 to TRBJ2-7; TRBD2 might be the D (6 bases). This CDR3 has 12 residues. Trimming left V 10 bases short and J 5 bases short, with 15 bases between. Germline lookup yields CDR1 MNHEY and CDR2 SVGEGT. CDR3 coding DNA: TGTGCCACCCTCTCCGGGAGCCACGAGCAGTACGTC. Residues: CATLSGSHEQYV.

The CDR3, as DNA: TGCAGTGCTAGGGAGGACAGGGGTGTTTCCTATGGCTACACCTTC. Its protein product is CSAREDRGVSYGYTF. The rearrangement links TRBV20-1 to TRBJ1-2, with 9 bases identical to TRBD1. The CDR3 runs 15 residues. The germline CDR1 and CDR2 sequences are DFQATT and SNEGSKA (reference sequence). J gave up 4 bases and V 3 bases, and 9 bases lay outside the gene matches.

This clonotype was detected many times. The rearrangement links TRBV7-9 to TRBJ1-5; 7 positions match TRBD1. After removal of 0 bases from V and 2 bases from J, the junction contained 7 bases not matched to a gene. The CDR3 runs to 17 residues. CDR1 is SEHNR, CDR2 FQNEAQ, per germline (reference sequence). The chain's CDR3 is CASSLATGTVRNQPQHF. CDR3 sequence (DNA): TGTGCCAGCAGCTTAGCAACTGGGACAGTTCGCAATCAGCCCCAGCATTTT. Drawing the rest from reference TRBV7-9 and TRBJ1-5, the complete variable domain is DTGVSQNPRHKITKRGQNVTFRCDPISEHNRLYWYRQTLGQGPEFLTYFQNEAQLEKSRLLSDRFSAERPKGSFSTLEIQRTEQGDSAMYLCASSLATGTVRNQPQHFGDGTRLSIL.

A few counts support this clonotype. This sequence joins TRBV11-2 and TRBJ1-3; D is ambiguous. The germline CDR1 and CDR2 sequences are SGHAT and FQNNGV. The V and J ends lost 2 bases and 0 bases respectively, with 5 bases between them. CDR3 length: 14 residues. CDR3 bases: TGTGCCAGCAGCTTACTGAACTCTGGAAACACCATATATTTT. The encoded protein is CASSLLNSGNTIYF.